These 8 T cell receptor beta chains share one sample of origin, sequenced in a study of monozygotic twins with inflammatory bowel disease. One entry per CDR3 protein, without DNA, is what TCRdb gives after re-calling the 5' RACE reads. The sample's table shows 300,000 to 400,000 distinct CDR3 sequences. Sequenced input: blood. These receptors came from a human donor with ulcerative colitis or Crohn's disease, or a healthy co-twin of an affected twin (not recorded which).

This chain joins TRBV5-1 and TRBJ1-3. The germline CDR1 and CDR2 sequences are SGHRS and YFSETQ. The CDR3 runs 17 residues. The CDR3 region is CASSSQGTHGSGNTIYF. Complete variable domain (other parts from reference TRBV5-1 and TRBJ1-3): KAGVTQTPRYLIKTRGQQVTLSCSPISGHRSVSWYQQTPGQGLQFLFEYFSETQRNKGNFPGRFSGRQFSNSRSEMNVSTLELGDSALYLCASSSQGTHGSGNTIYFGEGSWLTVV.

V gene TRBV29-1 combines with J gene TRBJ1-1; TCRdb's D gene call, TRBD1, goes unchecked for lack of DNA. Germline CDR1 SQVTM, CDR2 ANQGSEA. CDR3 length: 14 amino acids. The CDR3 region is CSARTGRKEAEAFF.

The chain joins TRBV4-1 to TRBJ1-3; the D call of TRBD1 rests on TCRdb alone, since no DNA is present to check it. Germline V gene sequence: CDR1 MGHRA, CDR2 YSYEKL. The CDR3 has 15 amino acids. CDR3 residues: CASSQVATAGNTIYF.

This chain links TRBV4-1 with TRBJ2-1; the TCRdb D gene call, TRBD2, has no DNA to confirm it. This CDR3 is built from 16 residues. The germline CDR1 and CDR2 sequences are MGHRA and YSYEKL. The CDR3 sequence is CASSPSGSGGSNEQFF.

The chain uses TRBV7-2 and TRBJ1-5. The CDR3 is made up of 15 amino acids. Germline CDR1 SGHTA, CDR2 FQGNSA. CDR3 protein: CASSLSPAYNQPQHF.

V usage is TRBV7-7 and J usage is TRBJ2-5; checking the TCRdb D call of TRBD1 is not possible without DNA. The germline CDR1 and CDR2 sequences are SSHAT and FNYEAQ (reference sequence). This CDR3 is 13 amino acids long. The CDR3 loop reads CASSLGGPGGQYF.

This chain uses TRBV9 with TRBJ2-3; the TCRdb call, TRBD2, lacks DNA for checking. The germline gives CDR1 SGDLS, CDR2 YYNGEE. The CDR3 loop spans 15 amino acids. The CDR3 loop is CASSAREGLSDTQYF.

CDR3 amino acids: CASRLAGYEQYF. The rearrangement joins TRBV12-3 or TRBV12-4 to TRBJ2-7. There are 12 residues in the CDR3.